The 16 T cell receptor beta chains in this list originate from one sample, sequenced in a study of graft-versus-host responses after intestinal transplantation. Produced via immunoSEQ multiplex PCR; TCRdb's table is partial and in-frame only. The sample includes over 85,000 clones, about 94% of them seen just once. These TCRs' antigens remain unknown. Source: unstimulated CD4+ T cells sorted from spleen or lymph node cells, taken before transplant. The origin of the receptors is a human donor who was the organ donor for an intestinal transplant.

The CDR3 protein is CASRYGPNTEAFF. CDR3 in DNA: TGTGCCAGCCGATATGGGCCCAACACTGAAGCTTTCTTT. The chain is built from TRBV27 and TRBJ1-1; D call uncertain. The CDR3 runs to 13 residues. The germline gives CDR1 MNHEY, CDR2 SMNVEV (reference sequence). Trimming stripped 8 bases from V and 2 bases from J, with 12 bases between.

The chain links TRBV6-4 to TRBJ2-1; D possibly uses TRBD1 or TRBD2 (5 bases each). This CDR3 comprises 13 residues. The germline V and J ends were trimmed by 6 bases and 6 bases, with 12 bases remaining between them. Germline V lookup: CDR1 MRHNA, CDR2 SNTAGT. CDR3 in DNA: TGTGCCAGCAGGAGGACTGGGGGCAATGAGCAGTTCTTC. Its translation is CASRRTGGNEQFF.

The chain employs TRBV29-1 and TRBJ1-6; 9 bases agree with TRBD1. Trimming took 4 bases from V and 5 from J; bases not matched to a gene: 3. CDR1 SQVTM and CDR2 ANQGSEA come from the germline V gene. The CDR3 has 14 residues. For the CDR3, the DNA is TGCAGCGTTGGGGACAGGGTAGATAATTCACCCCTCCACTTT. This gives the protein CSVGDRVDNSPLHF.

V is TRBV7-2 and J is TRBJ2-5, with 9 nucleotides matching TRBD1. CDR1 SGHTA and CDR2 FQGNSA come from the germline V gene. CDR3 length equals 14 residues. Trimming took 3 bases from V and 5 from J; bases not matched to a gene: 4. For the CDR3, the DNA is TGTGCCAGCAGCTTGGGGACAGGGACGGAGACCCAGTACTTC. It codes for CASSLGTGTETQYF.

Comments on this clone: The junction departs from the called germline gene at one end, perhaps through a read error. This chain uses TRBV7-7 with TRBJ2-2; 8 bases match TRBD2. The CDR3 loop spans 16 amino acids. CDR1 is SSHAT, CDR2 FNYEAQ, per germline (reference sequence). CDR3 in DNA: TGTGCTAGCAGCTACGGGGGGGCCCCGAACACCGGGGAGCTGTTTTTT. Its translation is CASSYGGAPNTGELFF.

This clone was counted once. V is TRBV28 and J is TRBJ1-5; 8 bases agree with TRBD1. The CDR3 loop spans 14 amino acids. Trimming removed 5 bases from V and 6 bases from J; junction bases left unmatched: 6. CDR1 and CDR2 from the germline V gene are MDHEN and SYDVKM. This chain's CDR3 is CASSPTGVSQPQHF. For the CDR3, the DNA is TGTGCCAGCAGTCCGACAGGGGTGAGTCAGCCCCAGCATTTT. Together with reference TRBV28 and TRBJ1-5, the CDR3 gives the full variable domain: DVKVTQSSRYLVKRTGEKVFLECVQDMDHENMFWYRQDPGLGLRLIYFSYDVKMKEKGDIPEGYSVSREKKERFSLILESASTNQTSMYLCASSPTGVSQPQHFGDGTRLSIL.

The gene calls are TRBV11-3 and TRBJ2-7; weak D call: TRBD2 (7 bases). The germline gives CDR1 SGHNT, CDR2 YENEEA. V gave up 2 bases and J gave up 4 bases, with 21 bases separating them. CDR3 length equals 17 residues. In DNA form, the CDR3 reads TGTGCCAGCAGCTTACAGGGGAGAGCGGGACTGGGGTACGAGCAGTACTTC. Translating gives CASSLQGRAGLGYEQYF.

The CDR3 loop is CASSATGDNSPLHF. CDR3 nucleotide sequence: TGTGCCAGCAGTGCGACAGGGGACAATTCACCCCTCCACTTT. This chain connects TRBV6-5 to TRBJ1-6, with TRBD1 matching over 8 bases. After removal of 5 bases from V and 7 bases from J, the junction contained 4 bases not matched to a gene. The CDR3 sequence is 14 residues long. The germline V gene encodes CDR1 MNHEY and CDR2 SVGAGI.

As DNA, the CDR3 is TGCGCCAGCAGCTTGGCGCAAGGATCTTATGGCTACGAGCAGTACTTC. Amino acids: CASSLAQGSYGYEQYF. This sequence joins TRBV5-1 and TRBJ2-7; D is uncertain. The germline gives CDR1 SGHRS, CDR2 YFSETQ. With 0 bases removed from V and 3 bases from J, the gap between germline ends came to 16 bases. The CDR3 runs 16 residues.

The V and J genes are TRBV7-9 and TRBJ1-6; D is uncertain. CDR1 SEHNR and CDR2 FQNEAQ come from the germline V gene (reference sequence). The CDR3 loop spans 13 amino acids. The V end was cut by 1 base, the J end by 8 bases, with 6 bases between. CDR3 residues: CASSLDDYSPLHF. The CDR3 bases are TGTGCCAGCAGCTTAGATGATTATTCACCCCTCCACTTT.

The chain has TRBV5-1 and TRBJ2-3; the D gene is possibly TRBD1 (9 bases). There are 18 residues in the CDR3. The V and J ends lost 8 bases and 2 bases respectively, with 27 bases between them. Germline-derived CDR1 and CDR2 are SGHRS and YFSETQ. CDR3 protein: CASGQGQSGGPITDTQYF. In DNA form, the CDR3 reads TGCGCCAGTGGACAGGGGCAAAGCGGGGGTCCTATCACAGATACGCAGTATTTT.

The chain is built from TRBV5-4 and TRBJ1-2, with D perhaps matching TRBD1 (6 bases). Trimming removed 4 bases at V and 7 bases at J, with 11 bases between. Germline CDR1 SGHNT, CDR2 YYREEE (reference sequence). The CDR3 extends over 12 amino acids. CDR3 loop: CASSGGGGGYTF. CDR3 in DNA: TGTGCCAGCAGCGGAGGGGGAGGTGGCTACACCTTC. Combining the CDR3 with reference TRBV5-4 and TRBJ1-2 gives the whole variable domain ETGVTQSPTHLIKTRGQQVTLRCSSQSGHNTVSWYQQALGQGPQFIFQYYREEENGRGNFPPRFSGLQFPNYSSELNVNALELDDSALYLCASSGGGGGYTFGSGTRLTVV.

Comments on this clone: This CDR3 is also generated by other DNA sequences in the sample. The genes are TRBV28 and TRBJ1-2; unclear D gene. This CDR3 has 12 residues. The V gene's germline CDR1 is MDHEN and CDR2 SYDVKM. Trimming removed 3 bases at V and 5 bases at J, with 7 bases between. The CDR3 protein is CASSFGGYGYTF. In DNA form, the CDR3 reads TGTGCCAGCAGTTTCGGAGGGTATGGCTACACCTTC.

This clone appeared once. The chain uses TRBV27 and TRBJ2-2; D possibly corresponds to TRBD1 (7 bases). Trimming took off 7 bases at V and 7 bases at J, with 22 bases between the two ends. This CDR3 is 16 amino acids long. Germline V gene lookup returns CDR1 MNHEY and CDR2 SMNVEV (reference sequence). The CDR3 region has the DNA TGTGCCAGCAAACCTCGACAGGGAGGCTTTAGCGGGGAGCTGTTTTTT. It specifies CASKPRQGGFSGELFF.

The rearrangement uses TRBV5-4 and TRBJ1-1; a weak D match, TRBD1 (6 bases). With 0 bases removed from V and 7 bases from J, the gap between germline ends came to 10 bases. The length of the CDR3 is 13 residues. Germline lookup yields CDR1 SGHNT and CDR2 YYREEE (reference sequence). The CDR3 region is CASSLDREDEAFF. The CDR3, as DNA: TGTGCCAGCAGCTTGGACAGGGAGGATGAAGCTTTCTTT.

The chain uses TRBV7-6 and TRBJ2-7, with D possibly matching TRBD1 (6 bases). Trimming removed 5 bases from V and 4 bases from J, with 15 bases in between. CDR1 SGHVS and CDR2 FNYEAQ come from the germline V gene. The CDR3 is 14 residues long. The CDR3 loop is CASSPGRQAYEQYF. The CDR3 DNA reads TGTGCCAGCAGCCCAGGCAGACAGGCGTACGAGCAGTACTTC.